The subject of this entry is one T cell receptor (beta chain). This clonotype has a handful of counts. Its antigen has not been determined. Base qualities are missing; no much larger clone stands one base away. Stable Graves' hyperthyroidism was defined as no progression to ophthalmopathy during 18 months of follow-up. Hyperthyroidism patients were aged 18 to 65 years and newly diagnosed, with disease duration of less than 2 months. Patients with uncontrolled infections, other autoimmune diseases, pregnancy or lactation were excluded. Diagnoses were established on the basis of clinical symptoms, serum thyroxine and TRAb, thyroid ultrasound, and orbital computed tomography. PBMCs were separated from roughly 10 ml of fresh peripheral blood using Ficoll-Paque density gradient centrifugation. Total RNA was extracted using Trizol reagent, and RNA quality was assessed on an Agilent 2100 Bioanalyzer. This sample was included in a study of T cells in Graves' hyperthyroidism and ophthalmopathy (dated by TCRdb to the late 2010s). In terms of the full investigation: Peripheral blood samples were taken at initial diagnosis, before any treatment was given. To identify TCR V-J signatures that set the groups apart, the researchers used a discovery cohort of 90 to 100 patients, made up of roughly 40 with Graves' ophthalmopathy and 55 to 65 with stable Graves' hyperthyroidism. Prospective prediction of ophthalmopathy was tested in an independent validation cohort consisting of 18 hyperthyroidism patients and some 16 patients who later progressed to ophthalmopathy. After sampling, hyperthyroidism patients received methimazole starting at 30 mg daily, and ophthalmopathy patients received high-dose intravenous methylprednisolone. For training and testing, the 100 or so patients in the discovery cohort were randomly divided in a 7:3 ratio. Thyroid tissue and blood T-cell repertoires from more than 5 Graves' hyperthyroidism patients were also compared in the study. The paper describes TCR Vbeta CDR3 sequencing of 140 or so peripheral blood samples, made up of roughly 40 ophthalmopathy patients, some 76 hyperthyroidism patients and some 17 progressor patients.

The TCR beta CDR3 regions were amplified from RNA transcripts. A first-round RT-PCR of the TCR CDR3 used the HTBI primer set with the Qiagen OneStep RT-PCR kit. The libraries were constructed in a second round of multiplex PCR and then size-selected and purified. Paired-end sequencing of the libraries was performed with 100 bp reads on an Illumina HiSeq2000. Per the authors' processing: SOAPnuke was used to process the raw data, with reads discarded if the reads contained adapters or uncalled bases, had a mean Phred below 15, or lacked an exact constant-primer or identifier match. High-quality paired reads were merged with COPE v1.2.5, and unique nucleotide sequences were defined as clonotypes. Clonotypes were aligned to IMGT TRBV, TRBD and TRBJ reference segments using MiTCR v1.1. The analysis included only V-J combinations with a frequency above 0.0001, which together covered around 99% of the repertoires. A TCS score was defined as the ratio between F50 (clonal expansion) and ExV (chaos), using BLOSUM62-based TCRdist between CDR3 peptides within each V-J. Welch's t-statistics and random forest reduced roughly 500 V-J features to about 13, which were used in a naive Bayes classifier (R e1071). The Morisita-Horn index was used to measure how similar the thyroid and blood repertoires were. TCRdb cleaned the public reads at Q25 with fastp, built clones with MiXCR and kept in-frame beta chains. CDR3 protein sequences are deduplicated, and each keeps its most common genes and DNA. The V and J calls and clone size are TCRdb's, not the authors'. Counted in this sample were around 720,000 distinct CDR3 sequences; just over 35% of them appeared once. Clones ranked in the top ten supply roughly 30% of the sample.

The research as a whole found: A 13 V-J signature model separated ophthalmopathy from stable hyperthyroidism, with approximately 87% sensitivity and 81% to 83% specificity in cross-validation and 80%/75% in testing. Sample size was not statistically predetermined, and investigators were not blinded to group allocation. Most expanded thyroid clonotypes (frequency above 0.001) were also found in blood, which suggests that blood repertoires may mirror thyroid immune responses. In validation, the model predicted progression to ophthalmopathy with 55% to 71% sensitivity and roughly 75% specificity, a median of 6.5 months before onset.

Sequenced: blood. The clonotype originates from a woman between 40 and 50 years old with Graves' hyperthyroidism.

The CDR3 has the sequence CATSSPPLSRAFF. The DNA is TGTGCCACCAGCAGTCCCCCTTTATCGCGAGCTTTCTTT. The sequence links TRBV15 to TRBJ1-1; the D gene cannot be resolved reliably. There are 13 amino acids in the CDR3, from cysteine to phenylalanine inclusive. Left in the record is the CDR3 DNA by itself, 39 bases read in frame from the first base. The junction shows trimming of 3 bases on V and 10 bases on J, plus 15 bases between the germline ends. The germline V gene (reference sequence) specifies LNHNV as CDR1 and YYDKDF as CDR2. Full variable domain (CDR3 extended with the reference TRBV15 and TRBJ1-1 proteins): DAMVIQNPRYQVTQFGKPVTLSCSQTLNHNVMYWYQQKSSQAPKLLFHYYDKDFNNEADTPDNFQSRRPNTSFCFLDIRSPGLGDTAMYLCATSSPPLSRAFFGQGTRLTVV.